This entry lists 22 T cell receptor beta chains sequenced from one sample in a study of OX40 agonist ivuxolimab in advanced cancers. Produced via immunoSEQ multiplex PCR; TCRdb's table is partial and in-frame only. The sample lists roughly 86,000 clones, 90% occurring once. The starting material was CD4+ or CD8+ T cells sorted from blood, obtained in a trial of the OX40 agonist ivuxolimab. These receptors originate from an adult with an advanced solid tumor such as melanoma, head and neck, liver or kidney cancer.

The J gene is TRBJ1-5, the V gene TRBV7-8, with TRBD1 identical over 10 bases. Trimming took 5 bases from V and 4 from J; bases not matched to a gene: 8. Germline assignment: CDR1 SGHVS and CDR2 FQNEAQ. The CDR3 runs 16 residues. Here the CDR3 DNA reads TGTGCCAGCAGCGAACGCCGGGACAGGGGAAATCAGCCCCAGCATTTT. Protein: CASSERRDRGNQPQHF.

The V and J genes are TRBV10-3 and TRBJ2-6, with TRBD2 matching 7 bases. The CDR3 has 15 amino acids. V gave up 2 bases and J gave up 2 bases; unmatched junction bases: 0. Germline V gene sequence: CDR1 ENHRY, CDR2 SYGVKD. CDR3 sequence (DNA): TGTGCCATCAGTGAGGGGGGGGCTGGGGCCAACGTCCTGACTTTC. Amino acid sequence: CAISEGGAGANVLTF.

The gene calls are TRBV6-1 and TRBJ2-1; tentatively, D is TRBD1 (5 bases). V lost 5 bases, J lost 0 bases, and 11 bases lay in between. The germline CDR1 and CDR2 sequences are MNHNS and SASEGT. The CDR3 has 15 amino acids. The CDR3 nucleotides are TGTGCCAGCAGTCCCAGACAGAGCTCCTACAATGAGCAGTTCTTC. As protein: CASSPRQSSYNEQFF.

CDR3 sequence reads: CASSDNRVLNDEQFF. The DNA of the CDR3 is TGTGCCAGCAGTGATAACAGGGTACTCAACGATGAGCAGTTCTTC. The V call is TRBV28, the J call TRBJ2-1, with D possibly matching TRBD1 (6 bases). In germline, CDR1 is MDHEN, CDR2 SYDVKM. The CDR3 totals 15 residues. V was cut by 5 bases and J by 8 bases, with 19 bases left in between. Based on the CDR3 plus reference TRBV28 and TRBJ2-1, the full variable domain is DVKVTQSSRYLVKRTGEKVFLECVQDMDHENMFWYRQDPGLGLRLIYFSYDVKMKEKGDIPEGYSVSREKKERFSLILESASTNQTSMYLCASSDNRVLNDEQFFGPGTRLTVL.

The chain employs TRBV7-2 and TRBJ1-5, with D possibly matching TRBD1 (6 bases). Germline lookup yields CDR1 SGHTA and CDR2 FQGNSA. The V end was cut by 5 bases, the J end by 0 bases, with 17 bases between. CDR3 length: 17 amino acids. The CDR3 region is CASSPQGIIYSNQPQHF. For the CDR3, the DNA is TGTGCCAGCAGCCCGCAGGGGATCATCTATAGCAATCAGCCCCAGCATTTT.

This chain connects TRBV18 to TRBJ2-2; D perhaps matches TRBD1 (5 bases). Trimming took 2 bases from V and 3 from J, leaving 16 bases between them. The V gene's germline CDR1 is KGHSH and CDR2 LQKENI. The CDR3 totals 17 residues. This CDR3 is CASSPGLGRVDTGELFF. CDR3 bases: TGTGCCAGCTCACCAGGTCTGGGCAGGGTCGACACCGGGGAGCTGTTTTTT. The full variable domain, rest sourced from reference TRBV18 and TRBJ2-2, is NAGVMQNPRHLVRRRGQEARLRCSPMKGHSHVYWYRQLPEEGLKFMVYLQKENIIDESGMPKERFSAEFPKEGPSILRIQQVVRGDSAAYFCASSPGLGRVDTGELFFGEGSRLTVL.

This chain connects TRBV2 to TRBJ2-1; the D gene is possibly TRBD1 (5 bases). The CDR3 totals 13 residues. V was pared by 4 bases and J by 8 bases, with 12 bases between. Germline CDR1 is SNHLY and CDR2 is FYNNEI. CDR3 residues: CASSGTARDEQFF. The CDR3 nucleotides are TGTGCCAGCAGTGGCACTGCCAGGGATGAGCAGTTCTTC.

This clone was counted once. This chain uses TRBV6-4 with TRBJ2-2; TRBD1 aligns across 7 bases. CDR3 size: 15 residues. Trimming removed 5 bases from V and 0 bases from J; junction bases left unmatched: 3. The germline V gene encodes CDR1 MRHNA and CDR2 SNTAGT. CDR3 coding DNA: TGTGCCAGCAGTCGGGACAGCGCGAACACCGGGGAGCTGTTTTTT. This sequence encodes CASSRDSANTGELFF.

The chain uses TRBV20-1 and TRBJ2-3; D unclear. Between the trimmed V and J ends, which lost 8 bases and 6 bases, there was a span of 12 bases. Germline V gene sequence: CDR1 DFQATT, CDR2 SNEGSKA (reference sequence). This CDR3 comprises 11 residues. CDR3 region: CSPKHGDTQYF. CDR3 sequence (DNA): TGCAGTCCAAAACACGGGGATACGCAGTATTTT.

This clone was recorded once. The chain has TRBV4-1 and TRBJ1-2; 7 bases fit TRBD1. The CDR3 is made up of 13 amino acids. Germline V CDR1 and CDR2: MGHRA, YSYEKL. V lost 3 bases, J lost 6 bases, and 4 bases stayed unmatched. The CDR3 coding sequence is TGCGCCAGCAGCCACCGACAGGGTGATGGCTACACCTTC. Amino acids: CASSHRQGDGYTF.

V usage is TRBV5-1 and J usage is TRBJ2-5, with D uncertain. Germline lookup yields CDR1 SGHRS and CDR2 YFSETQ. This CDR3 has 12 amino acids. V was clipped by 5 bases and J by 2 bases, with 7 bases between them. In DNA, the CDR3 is TGCGCCAGCAGTGAGAGTCAAGAGACCCAGTACTTC. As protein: CASSESQETQYF.

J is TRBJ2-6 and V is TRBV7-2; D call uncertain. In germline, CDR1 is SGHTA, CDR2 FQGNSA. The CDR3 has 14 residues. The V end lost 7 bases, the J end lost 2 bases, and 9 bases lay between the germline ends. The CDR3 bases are TGTGCCAGCATTCGGGTACCTGGGGCCAACGTCCTGACTTTC. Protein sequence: CASIRVPGANVLTF.

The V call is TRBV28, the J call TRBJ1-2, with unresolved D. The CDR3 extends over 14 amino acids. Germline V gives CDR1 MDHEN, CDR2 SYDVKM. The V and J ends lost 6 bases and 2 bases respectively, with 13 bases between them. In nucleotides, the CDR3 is TGTGCCAGCAGAATTGTTGGACGGAACTATGGCTACACCTTC. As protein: CASRIVGRNYGYTF.

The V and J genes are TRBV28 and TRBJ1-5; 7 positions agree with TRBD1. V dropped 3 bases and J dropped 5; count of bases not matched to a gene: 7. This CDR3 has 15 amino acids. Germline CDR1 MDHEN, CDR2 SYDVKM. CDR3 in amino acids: CASSFSDRVYQPQHF. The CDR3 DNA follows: TGTGCCAGCAGTTTCAGCGACAGGGTTTATCAGCCCCAGCATTTT.

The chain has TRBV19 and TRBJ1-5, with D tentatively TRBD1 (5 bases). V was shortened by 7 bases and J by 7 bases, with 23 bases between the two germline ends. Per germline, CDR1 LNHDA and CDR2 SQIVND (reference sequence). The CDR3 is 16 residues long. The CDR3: CASTETDHGTRQPQHF. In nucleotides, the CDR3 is TGTGCCAGTACCGAGACGGACCACGGGACTCGACAGCCCCAGCATTTT. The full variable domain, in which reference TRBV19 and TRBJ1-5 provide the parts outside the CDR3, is DGGITQSPKYLFRKEGQNVTLSCEQNLNHDAMYWYRQDPGQGLRLIYYSQIVNDFQKGDIAEGYSVSREKKESFPLTVTSAQKNPTAFYLCASTETDHGTRQPQHFGDGTRLSIL.

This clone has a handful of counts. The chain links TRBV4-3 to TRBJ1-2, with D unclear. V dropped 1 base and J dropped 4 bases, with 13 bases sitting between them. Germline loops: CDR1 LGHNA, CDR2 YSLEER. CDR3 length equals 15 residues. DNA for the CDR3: TGCGCCAGCAGCCAAGGAGGCCCCGATAGCTATGGCTACACCTTC. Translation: CASSQGGPDSYGYTF.

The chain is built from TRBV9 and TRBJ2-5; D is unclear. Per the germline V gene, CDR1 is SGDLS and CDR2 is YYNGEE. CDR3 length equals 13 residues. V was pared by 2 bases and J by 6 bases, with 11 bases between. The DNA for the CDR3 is TGTGCCAGCAGCGTCCGTCAAGGCCAGACCCAGTACTTC. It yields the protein CASSVRQGQTQYF.

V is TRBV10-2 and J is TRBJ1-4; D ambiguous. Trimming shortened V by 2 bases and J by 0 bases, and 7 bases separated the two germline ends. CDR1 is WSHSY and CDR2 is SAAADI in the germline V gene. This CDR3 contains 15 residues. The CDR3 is CASSEGIATNEKLFF. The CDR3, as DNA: TGCGCCAGCAGTGAGGGAATTGCAACTAATGAAAAACTGTTTTTT.

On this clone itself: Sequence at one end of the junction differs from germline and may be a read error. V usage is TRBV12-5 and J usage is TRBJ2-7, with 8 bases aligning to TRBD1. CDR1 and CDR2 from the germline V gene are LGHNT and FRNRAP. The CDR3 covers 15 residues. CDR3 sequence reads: CTSGLITGGDYEQYF. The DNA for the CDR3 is TGTACTAGTGGTTTGATTACAGGGGGTGACTACGAGCAGTACTTC.

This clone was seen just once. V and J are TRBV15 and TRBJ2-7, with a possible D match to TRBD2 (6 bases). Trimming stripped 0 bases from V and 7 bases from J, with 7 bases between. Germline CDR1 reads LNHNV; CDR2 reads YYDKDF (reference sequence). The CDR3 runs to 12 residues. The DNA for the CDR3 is TGTGCCACCAGCAGAGAGCGGGGAGAGCAGTACTTC. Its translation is CATSRERGEQYF.

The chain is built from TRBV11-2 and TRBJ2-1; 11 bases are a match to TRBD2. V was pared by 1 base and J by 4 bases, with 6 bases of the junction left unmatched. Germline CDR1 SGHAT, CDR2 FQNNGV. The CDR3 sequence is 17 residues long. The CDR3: CASSLVTSGRSYNEQFF. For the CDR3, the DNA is TGTGCCAGCAGCTTAGTAACTAGCGGGAGAAGTTACAATGAGCAGTTCTTC.

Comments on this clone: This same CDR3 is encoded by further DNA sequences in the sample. DNA for the CDR3: TGTGCCAGCAGCTTACAGGCAACTAATGAAAAACTGTTTTTT. Residues: CASSLQATNEKLFF. J is TRBJ1-4 and V is TRBV7-2; D not certain. V was clipped by 2 bases and J by 0 bases, with 4 bases between them. Germline CDR1 reads SGHTA; CDR2 reads FQGNSA. This CDR3 contains 14 residues.